Here is one T cell receptor (beta chain) with its context. Its antigen is undetermined. This record belongs to a study of identical twins. Whole-study results and caveats: The study drew conclusions from cross-sectional statistical analysis, not from following the same donors. Cord blood's abundant beta clonotypes had fewer insertions, unlike memory repertoires. Out-of-frame beta chain sequences displayed weaker excess sharing between twins.

There are 14 residues in the CDR3. Germline V gene lookup returns CDR1 SGHTS and CDR2 YDEGEE. Trimming cost V 2 bases and J 8 bases; bases outside gene matches: 7. A universal primer site was added by template switching, and unique molecular identifiers were carried by the cDNA. TCRdb re-called the 5' RACE reads with MiXCR, one entry per CDR3 protein. The sample shows about 250,000 distinct CDR3 sequences, roughly 13% of them seen only once. This clonotype was sampled from a woman between 18 and 29 years old in good health. V usage is TRBV5-8 and J usage is TRBJ2-1; 7 nucleotides align to TRBD2. Sample: memory (CD45RO+) T cells sorted from blood. The CDR3 region is CASSFQLANDEQFF. In DNA, the CDR3 is TGTGCCAGCAGCTTTCAACTAGCGAACGATGAGCAGTTCTTC.